This T cell receptor beta chain is drawn from a study of OX40 agonist ivuxolimab in advanced cancers. For the study at large: Ivuxolimab, which is an agonistic anti-OX40 (CD134) antibody, was administered to the patients. Of mixed ages from about 20 to 90 and averaging about 56 years, the group was around 78% male.

Turning to this clone: What it binds is not known.

The data were produced by immunoSEQ multiplex PCR, yet TCRdb's version contains in-frame clones alone and is incomplete. There are 100,000 to 120,000 clones in the sample; around nine tenths occur only once, and 0.27% lies in the top ten. Germline lookup yields CDR1 SGHRS and CDR2 YFSETQ. The V and J ends lost 0 bases and 0 bases respectively, with 9 bases between them. The CDR3 covers 15 residues. Study-wide findings and caveats: Still undetermined is the antigen specificity of the expanded peripheral T cells. Expanded clones were, on average, more numerous among CD8+ T cells than CD4+.

The chain recombines TRBV5-1 with TRBJ1-2, with no clear D. Sample: CD4+ or CD8+ T cells sorted from blood, taken in a trial of the OX40 agonist ivuxolimab. The receptor's source is an adult with an advanced solid tumor such as melanoma, head and neck, liver or kidney cancer. The CDR3 sequence is CASSLDYAANYGYTF. CDR3 DNA: TGCGCCAGCAGCTTGGATTATGCTGCTAACTATGGCTACACCTTC.